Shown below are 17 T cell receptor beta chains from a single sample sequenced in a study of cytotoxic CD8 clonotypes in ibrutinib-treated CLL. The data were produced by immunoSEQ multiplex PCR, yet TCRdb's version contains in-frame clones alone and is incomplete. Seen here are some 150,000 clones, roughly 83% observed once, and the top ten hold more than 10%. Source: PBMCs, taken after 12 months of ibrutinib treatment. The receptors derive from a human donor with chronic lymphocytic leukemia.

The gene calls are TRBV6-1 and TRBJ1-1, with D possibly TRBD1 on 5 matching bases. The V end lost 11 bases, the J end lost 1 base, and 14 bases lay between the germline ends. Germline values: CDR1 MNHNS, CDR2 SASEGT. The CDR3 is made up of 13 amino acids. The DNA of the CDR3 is TGTGCCCACAACCGACAGAAGAACACTGAAGCTTTCTTT. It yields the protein CAHNRQKNTEAFF.

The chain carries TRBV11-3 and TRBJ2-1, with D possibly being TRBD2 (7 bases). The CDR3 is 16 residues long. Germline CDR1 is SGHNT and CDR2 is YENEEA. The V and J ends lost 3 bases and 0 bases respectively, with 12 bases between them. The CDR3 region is CASSLGGGSSYNEQFF. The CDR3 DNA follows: TGTGCCAGCAGCTTGGGGGGCGGGAGCTCCTACAATGAGCAGTTCTTC.

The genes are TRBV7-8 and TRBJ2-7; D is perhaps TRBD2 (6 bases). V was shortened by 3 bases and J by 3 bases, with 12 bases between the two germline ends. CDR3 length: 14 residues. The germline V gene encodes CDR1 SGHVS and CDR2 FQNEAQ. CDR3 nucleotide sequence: TGTGCCAGCAGCTTGCGGGGAGTGATCTACGAGCAGTACTTC. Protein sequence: CASSLRGVIYEQYF. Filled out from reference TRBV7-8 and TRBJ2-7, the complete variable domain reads GAGVSQSPRYKVAKRGQDVALRCDPISGHVSLFWYQQALGQGPEFLTYFQNEAQLDKSGLPSDRFFAERPEGSVSTLKIQRTQQEDSAVYLCASSLRGVIYEQYFGPGTRLTVT.

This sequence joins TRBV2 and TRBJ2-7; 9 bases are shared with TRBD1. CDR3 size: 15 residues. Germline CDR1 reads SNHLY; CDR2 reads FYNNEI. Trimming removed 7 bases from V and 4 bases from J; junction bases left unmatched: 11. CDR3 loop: CASKLDRGDPYEQYF. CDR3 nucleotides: TGTGCCAGCAAACTTGACAGGGGGGATCCTTACGAGCAGTACTTC.

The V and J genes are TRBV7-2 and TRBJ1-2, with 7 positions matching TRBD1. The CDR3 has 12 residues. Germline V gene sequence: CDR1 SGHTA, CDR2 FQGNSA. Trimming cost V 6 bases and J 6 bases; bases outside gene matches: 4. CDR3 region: CASSNRGHGYTF. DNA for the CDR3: TGTGCCAGCAGTAACAGGGGCCATGGCTACACCTTC.

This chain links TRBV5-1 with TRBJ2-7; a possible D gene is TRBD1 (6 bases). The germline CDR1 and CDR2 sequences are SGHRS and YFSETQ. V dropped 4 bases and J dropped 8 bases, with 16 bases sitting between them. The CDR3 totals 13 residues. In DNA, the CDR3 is TGCGCCAGCAGCCTCCAAAACAGGGACAAGCAGTACTTC. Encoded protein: CASSLQNRDKQYF.

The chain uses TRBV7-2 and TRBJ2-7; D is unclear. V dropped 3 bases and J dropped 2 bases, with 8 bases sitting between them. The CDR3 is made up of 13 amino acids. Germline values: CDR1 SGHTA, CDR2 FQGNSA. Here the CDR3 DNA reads TGTGCCAGCAGCTTTCGTGGGCCCTACGAGCAGTACTTC. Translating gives CASSFRGPYEQYF.

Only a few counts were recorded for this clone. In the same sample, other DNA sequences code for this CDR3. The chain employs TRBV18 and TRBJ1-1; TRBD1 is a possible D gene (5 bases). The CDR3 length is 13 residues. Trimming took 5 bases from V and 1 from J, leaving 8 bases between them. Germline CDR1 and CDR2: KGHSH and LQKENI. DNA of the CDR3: TGTGCCAGCTCAGCCGACAGGAACACTGAAGCTTTCTTT. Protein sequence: CASSADRNTEAFF.

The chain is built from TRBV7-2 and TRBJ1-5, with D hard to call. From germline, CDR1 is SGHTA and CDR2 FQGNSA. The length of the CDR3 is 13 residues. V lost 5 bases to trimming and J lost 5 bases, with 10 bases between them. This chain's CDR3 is CASSRSSDQPQHF. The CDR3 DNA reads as TGTGCCAGCAGCCGCTCGAGCGATCAGCCCCAGCATTTT.

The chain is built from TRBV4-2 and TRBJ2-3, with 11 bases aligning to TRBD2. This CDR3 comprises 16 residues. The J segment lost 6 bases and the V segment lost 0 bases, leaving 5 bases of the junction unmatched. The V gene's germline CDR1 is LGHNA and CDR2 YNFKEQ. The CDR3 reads CASSQDASSGRDTQYF. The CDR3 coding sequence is TGTGCCAGCAGCCAAGATGCTTCTAGCGGGAGGGATACGCAGTATTTT.

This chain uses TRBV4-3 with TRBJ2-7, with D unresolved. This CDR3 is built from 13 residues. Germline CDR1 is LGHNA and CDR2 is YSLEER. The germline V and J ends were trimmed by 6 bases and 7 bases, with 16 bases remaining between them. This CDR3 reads CASSSTLSWEQYF. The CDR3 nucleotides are TGCGCCAGCAGTTCGACCCTCTCGTGGGAGCAGTACTTC.

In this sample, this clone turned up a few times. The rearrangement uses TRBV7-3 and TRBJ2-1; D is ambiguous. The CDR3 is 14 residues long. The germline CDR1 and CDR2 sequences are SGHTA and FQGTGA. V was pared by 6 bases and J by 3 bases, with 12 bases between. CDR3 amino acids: CASSRSAIYNEQFF. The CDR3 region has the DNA TGTGCCAGCAGTCGCTCTGCGATCTACAATGAGCAGTTCTTC.

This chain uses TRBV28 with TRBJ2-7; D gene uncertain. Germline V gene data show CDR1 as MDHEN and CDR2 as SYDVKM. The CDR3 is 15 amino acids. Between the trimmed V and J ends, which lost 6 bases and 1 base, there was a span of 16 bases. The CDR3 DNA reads TGTGCCAGCAGCAGATTACAGACCTATTCCTACGAGCAGTACTTC. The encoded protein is CASSRLQTYSYEQYF.

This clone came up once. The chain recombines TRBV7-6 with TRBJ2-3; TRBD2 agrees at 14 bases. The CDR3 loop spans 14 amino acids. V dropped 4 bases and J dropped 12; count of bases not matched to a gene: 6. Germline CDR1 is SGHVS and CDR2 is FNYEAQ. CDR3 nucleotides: TGTGCCAGCAGCTGGGAAGGGACTAGCGGGAGCCAGTATTTT. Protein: CASSWEGTSGSQYF.

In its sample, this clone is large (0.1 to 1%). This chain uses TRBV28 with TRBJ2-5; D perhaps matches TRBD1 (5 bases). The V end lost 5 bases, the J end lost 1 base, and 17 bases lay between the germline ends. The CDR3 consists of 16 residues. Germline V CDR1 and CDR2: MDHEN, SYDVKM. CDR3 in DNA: TGTGCCAGCAGTCTTGAACAGGTGGGGCCCCAAGAGACCCAGTACTTC. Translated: CASSLEQVGPQETQYF.

The CDR3 DNA is TGTGCCGCAGGACAGGACAATCAGCCCCAGCATTTT. Protein: CAAGQDNQPQHF. The rearrangement links TRBV7-9 to TRBJ1-5, with 7 bases aligning to TRBD1. The CDR3 loop spans 12 amino acids. With 11 bases clipped from V and 3 bases from J, the junction kept 4 bases outside the gene matches. The germline CDR1 and CDR2 sequences are SEHNR and FQNEAQ (reference sequence).

CDR3 coding DNA: TGTGCTAGTGGACCCTTTTATACAAGCTCCTACAATGAGCAGTTCTTC. Translation gives CASGPFYTSSYNEQFF. The J gene is TRBJ2-1, the V gene TRBV12-5; D uncertain. Germline V lookup: CDR1 LGHNT, CDR2 FRNRAP. With 6 bases removed from V and 0 bases from J, the gap between germline ends came to 15 bases. This CDR3 is 16 amino acids long.